The source of this T cell receptor beta chain is a study of control samples from healthy donors and cancer patients. About this clone itself: Germline and junction disagree at one end, which may indicate a read error.

There are 16 residues in the CDR3. CDR1 and CDR2 from the germline V gene are MGHRA and YSYEKL. Clones were read by immunoSEQ multiplex PCR, and TCRdb kept only the in-frame ones, dropping some. The sample lists roughly 160,000 clones, just over 95% occurring once. The chain recombines TRBV4-1 with TRBJ2-7; TRBD2 is a possible D gene (6 bases). The sample comprised blood. This clonotype was obtained from a woman in her twenties or thirties in good health. CDR3 DNA sequence: TGCGCCAGCAGTCAAGTCGGGACTCTACGGGGCTACGAGCAGTACTTC. Translating it yields CASSQVGTLRGYEQYF.